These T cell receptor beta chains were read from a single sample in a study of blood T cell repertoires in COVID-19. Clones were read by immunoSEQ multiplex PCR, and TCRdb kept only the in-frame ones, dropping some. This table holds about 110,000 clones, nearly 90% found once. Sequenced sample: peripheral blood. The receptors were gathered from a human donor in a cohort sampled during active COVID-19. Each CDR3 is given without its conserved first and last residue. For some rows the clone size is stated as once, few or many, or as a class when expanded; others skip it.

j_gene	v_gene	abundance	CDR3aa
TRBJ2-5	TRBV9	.	ASSAQGWETQY
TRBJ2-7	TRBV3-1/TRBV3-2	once	ASSQDLFQSYEQY
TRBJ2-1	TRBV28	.	ASSKRHEQF
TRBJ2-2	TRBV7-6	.	ASSLQLAANTGELF
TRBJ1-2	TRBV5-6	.	ASSTGPGDGYT
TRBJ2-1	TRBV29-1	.	SVATEGWNEQF
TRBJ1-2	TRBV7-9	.	ASSPPDRQPYGYT
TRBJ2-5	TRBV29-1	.	SVEANRQGVHQETQY
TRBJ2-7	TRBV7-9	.	ASSRDRNYEQY
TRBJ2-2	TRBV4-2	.	ASSQDRVDTGELF
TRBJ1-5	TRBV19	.	ASRPGTMYQPQH
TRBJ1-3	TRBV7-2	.	ASSLVAGSGNTIY
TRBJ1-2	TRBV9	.	ASSASAGASYGYT
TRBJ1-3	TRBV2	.	ASGGPSGNTIY
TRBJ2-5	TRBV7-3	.	ARHAGTGRETQY
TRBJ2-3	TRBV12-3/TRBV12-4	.	ASSRSGPDTQY
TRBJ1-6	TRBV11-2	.	ASSPLGTLVARSPLH
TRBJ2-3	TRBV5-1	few	ASGNSGSSGSTDTQY
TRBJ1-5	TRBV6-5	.	ASSKGQQFDPQH
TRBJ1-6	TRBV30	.	AWSVPGTVYNSPLH
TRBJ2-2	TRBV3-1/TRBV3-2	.	ASSRNTGGPNTGELF
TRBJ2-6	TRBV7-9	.	ASSLGPISSGANVLT
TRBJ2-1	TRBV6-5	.	ASSYRSSYNEQF
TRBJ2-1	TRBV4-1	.	ASSRGQGNEQF
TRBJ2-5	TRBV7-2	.	ASSLEKAYVRETQY
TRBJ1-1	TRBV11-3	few	ASSSDRGNTEAF
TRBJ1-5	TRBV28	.	ASTIDRASRNQPQH
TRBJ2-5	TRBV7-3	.	ASSLRPAGVGETQY
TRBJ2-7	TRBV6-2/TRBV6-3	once	ASSQIAGGSYEQY
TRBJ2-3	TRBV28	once	ASSLEGRFPDTQY
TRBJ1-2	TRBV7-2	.	ASRPPGDYGYT
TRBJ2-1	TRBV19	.	ASSIDGGRGNEQF
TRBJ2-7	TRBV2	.	ASRGGGRGGEQY
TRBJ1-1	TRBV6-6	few	ASSYRREGNTEAF
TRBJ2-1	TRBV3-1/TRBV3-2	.	ASRNRLAGRSNEQF
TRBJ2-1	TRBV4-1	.	ASSPSGRGSYNEQF
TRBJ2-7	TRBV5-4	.	ASSLAPTGGRYEQY
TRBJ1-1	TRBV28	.	ASSQPGGLNTEAF
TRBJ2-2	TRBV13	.	ASSLRAGGLAGELF
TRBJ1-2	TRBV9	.	ASSSPGQNYGYT